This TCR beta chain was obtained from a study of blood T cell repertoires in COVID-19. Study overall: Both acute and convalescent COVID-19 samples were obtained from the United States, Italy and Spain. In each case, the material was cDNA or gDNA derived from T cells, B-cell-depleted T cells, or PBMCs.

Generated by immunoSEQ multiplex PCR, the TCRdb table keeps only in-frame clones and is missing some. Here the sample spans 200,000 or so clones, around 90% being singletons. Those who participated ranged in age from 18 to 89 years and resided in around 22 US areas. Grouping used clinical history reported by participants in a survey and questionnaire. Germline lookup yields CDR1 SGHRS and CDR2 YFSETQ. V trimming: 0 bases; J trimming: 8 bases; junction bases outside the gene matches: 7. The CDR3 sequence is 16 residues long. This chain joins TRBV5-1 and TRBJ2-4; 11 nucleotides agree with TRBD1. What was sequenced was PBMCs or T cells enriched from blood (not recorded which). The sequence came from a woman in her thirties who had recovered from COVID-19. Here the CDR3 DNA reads TGCGCCAGCAGCTTGGGGACAGGGGGCATTGGGGACATTCAGTACTTC. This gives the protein CASSLGTGGIGDIQYF.